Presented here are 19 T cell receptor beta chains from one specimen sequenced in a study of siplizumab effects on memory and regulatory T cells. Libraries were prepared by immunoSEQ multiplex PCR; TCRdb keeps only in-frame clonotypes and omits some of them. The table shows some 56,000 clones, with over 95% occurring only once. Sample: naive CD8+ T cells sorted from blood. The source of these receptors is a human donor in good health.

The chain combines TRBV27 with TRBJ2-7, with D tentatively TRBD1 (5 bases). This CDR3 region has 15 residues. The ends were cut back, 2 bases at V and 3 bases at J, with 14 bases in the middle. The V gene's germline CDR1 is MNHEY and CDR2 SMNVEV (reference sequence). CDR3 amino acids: CASSLGSRQGYEQYF. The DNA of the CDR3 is TGTGCCAGCAGTTTAGGTAGCAGGCAGGGCTACGAGCAGTACTTC.

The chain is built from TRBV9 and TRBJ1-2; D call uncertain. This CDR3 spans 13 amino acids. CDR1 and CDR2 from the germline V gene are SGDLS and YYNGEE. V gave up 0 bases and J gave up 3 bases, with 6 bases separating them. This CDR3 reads CASSVAVDYGYTF. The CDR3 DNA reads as TGTGCCAGCAGCGTAGCGGTGGACTATGGCTACACCTTC. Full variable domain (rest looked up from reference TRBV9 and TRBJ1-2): DSGVTQTPKHLITATGQRVTLRCSPRSGDLSVYWYQQSLDQGLQFLIQYYNGEERAKGNILERFSAQQFPDLHSELNLSSLELGDSALYFCASSVAVDYGYTFGSGTRLTVV.

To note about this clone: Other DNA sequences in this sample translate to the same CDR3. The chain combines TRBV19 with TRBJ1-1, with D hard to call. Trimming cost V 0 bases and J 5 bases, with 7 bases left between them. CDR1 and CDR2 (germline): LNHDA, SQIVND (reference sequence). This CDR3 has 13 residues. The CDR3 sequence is CASSIDPGTEAFF. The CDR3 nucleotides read TGTGCCAGTAGTATAGATCCGGGAACTGAAGCTTTCTTT.

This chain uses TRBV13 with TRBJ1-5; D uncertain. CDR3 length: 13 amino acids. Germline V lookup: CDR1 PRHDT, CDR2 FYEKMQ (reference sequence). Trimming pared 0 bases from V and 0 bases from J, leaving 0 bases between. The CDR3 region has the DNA TGTGCCAGCAGCTTAGGTAGCAATCAGCCCCAGCATTTT. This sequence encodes CASSLGSNQPQHF.

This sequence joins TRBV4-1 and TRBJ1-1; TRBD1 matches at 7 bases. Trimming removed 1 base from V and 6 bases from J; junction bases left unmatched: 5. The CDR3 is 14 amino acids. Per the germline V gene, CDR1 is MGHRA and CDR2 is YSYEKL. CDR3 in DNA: TGCGCCAGCAGCCAAGGACAGGGAGGCGCTGAAGCTTTCTTT. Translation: CASSQGQGGAEAFF.

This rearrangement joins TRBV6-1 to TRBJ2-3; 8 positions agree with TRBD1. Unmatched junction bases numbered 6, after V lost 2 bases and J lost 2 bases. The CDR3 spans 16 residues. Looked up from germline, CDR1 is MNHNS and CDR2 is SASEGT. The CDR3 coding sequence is TGTGCCAGCAGTGAACCTGCGGGACAGGCCACAGATACGCAGTATTTT. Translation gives CASSEPAGQATDTQYF.

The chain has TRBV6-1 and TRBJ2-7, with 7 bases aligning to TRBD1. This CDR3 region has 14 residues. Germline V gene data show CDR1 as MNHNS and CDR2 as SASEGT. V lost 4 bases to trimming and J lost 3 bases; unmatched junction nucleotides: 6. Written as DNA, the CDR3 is TGTGCCAGCAGTGGACTTCGGGACAGCTACGAGCAGTACTTC. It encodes CASSGLRDSYEQYF.

The CDR3, as DNA: TGTGCCAGCAGCGTAGAGGGACTTCAATCGGGAGATACGCAGTATTTT. It codes for CASSVEGLQSGDTQYF. The rearrangement links TRBV9 to TRBJ2-3; possibly TRBD2 for D (6 bases). V was clipped by 0 bases and J by 5 bases, with 16 bases between them. The CDR3 loop spans 16 amino acids. CDR1 and CDR2 from the germline V gene are SGDLS and YYNGEE.

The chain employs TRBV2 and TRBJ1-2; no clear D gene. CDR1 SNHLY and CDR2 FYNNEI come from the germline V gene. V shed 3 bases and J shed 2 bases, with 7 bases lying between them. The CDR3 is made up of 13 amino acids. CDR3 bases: TGTGCCAGCAGTGAGGGAGTGAACTATGGCTACACCTTC. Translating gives CASSEGVNYGYTF. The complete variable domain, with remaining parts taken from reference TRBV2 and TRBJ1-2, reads EPEVTQTPSHQVTQMGQEVILRCVPISNHLYFYWYRQILGQKVEFLVSFYNNEISEKSEIFDDQFSVERPDGSNFTLKIRSTKLEDSAMYFCASSEGVNYGYTFGSGTRLTVV.

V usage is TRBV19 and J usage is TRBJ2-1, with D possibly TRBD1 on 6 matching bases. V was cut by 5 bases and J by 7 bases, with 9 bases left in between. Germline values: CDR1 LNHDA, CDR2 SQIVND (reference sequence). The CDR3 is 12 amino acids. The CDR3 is CASSLRGNEQFF. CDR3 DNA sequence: TGTGCCAGTAGTCTCAGGGGTAATGAGCAGTTCTTC.

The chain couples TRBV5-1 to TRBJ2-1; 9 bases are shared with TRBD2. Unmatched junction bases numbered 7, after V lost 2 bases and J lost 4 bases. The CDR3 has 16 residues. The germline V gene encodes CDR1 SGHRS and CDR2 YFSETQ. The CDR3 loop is CASSFGVAGVYNEQFF. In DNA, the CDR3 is TGCGCCAGCAGCTTTGGGGTAGCGGGAGTTTACAATGAGCAGTTCTTC.

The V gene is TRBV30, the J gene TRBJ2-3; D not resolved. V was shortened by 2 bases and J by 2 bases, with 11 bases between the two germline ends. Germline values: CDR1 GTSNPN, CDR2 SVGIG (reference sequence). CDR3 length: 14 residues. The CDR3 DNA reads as TGTGCCTGGAGTCCCCCTGGCCTCACAGATACGCAGTATTTT. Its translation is CAWSPPGLTDTQYF.

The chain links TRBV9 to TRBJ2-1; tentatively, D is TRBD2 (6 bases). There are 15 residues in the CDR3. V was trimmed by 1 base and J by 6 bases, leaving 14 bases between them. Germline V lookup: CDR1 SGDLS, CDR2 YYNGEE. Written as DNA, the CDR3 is TGTGCCAGCAGCGTAACTTTAGTGGGAGGCAATGAGCAGTTCTTC. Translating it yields CASSVTLVGGNEQFF.

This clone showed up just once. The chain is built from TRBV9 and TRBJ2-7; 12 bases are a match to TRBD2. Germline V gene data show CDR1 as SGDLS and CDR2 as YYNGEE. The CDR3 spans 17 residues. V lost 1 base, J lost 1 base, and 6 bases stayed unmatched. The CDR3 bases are TGTGCCAGCAGCGTATCAGGAGGGACTAGCGGGTCCTACGAGCAGTACTTC. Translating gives CASSVSGGTSGSYEQYF.

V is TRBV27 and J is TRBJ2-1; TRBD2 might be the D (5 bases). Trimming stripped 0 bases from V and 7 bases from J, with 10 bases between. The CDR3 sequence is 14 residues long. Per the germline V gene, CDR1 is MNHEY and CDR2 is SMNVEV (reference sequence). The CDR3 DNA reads TGTGCCAGCAGTTTATCGAGGGAGTGGAATGAGCAGTTCTTC. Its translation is CASSLSREWNEQFF.

The CDR3 region is CSVEDREGARGYTF. CDR3 coding DNA: TGCAGCGTTGAAGATCGGGAGGGGGCGAGGGGCTACACCTTC. The chain combines TRBV29-1 with TRBJ1-2; 7 bases match TRBD1. Per the germline V gene, CDR1 is SQVTM and CDR2 is ANQGSEA. Germline trimming cut 0 bases from V and 8 bases from J; bases unmatched to any gene: 9. The CDR3 sequence is 14 residues long.

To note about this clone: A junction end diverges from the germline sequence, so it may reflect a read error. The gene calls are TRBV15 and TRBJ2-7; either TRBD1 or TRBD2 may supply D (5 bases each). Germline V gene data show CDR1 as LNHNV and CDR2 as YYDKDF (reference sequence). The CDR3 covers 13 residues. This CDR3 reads CATSRDGSYEQYF. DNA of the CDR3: TGTGCCACTAGCAGGGACGGATCCTACGAGCAGTACTTC.

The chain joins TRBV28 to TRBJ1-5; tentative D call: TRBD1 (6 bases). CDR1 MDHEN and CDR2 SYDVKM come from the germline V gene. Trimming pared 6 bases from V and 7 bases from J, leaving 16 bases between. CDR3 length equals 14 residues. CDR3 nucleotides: TGTGCCAGCAGCCCGACAGGCCTCCAGCAGCCCCAGCATTTT. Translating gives CASSPTGLQQPQHF.

The CDR3 DNA reads as TGTGCCAGCAGTCAAAATAATCAGCCCCAGCATTTT. Amino acid sequence: CASSQNNQPQHF. This sequence joins TRBV27 and TRBJ1-5, with D unresolved. Germline V gives CDR1 MNHEY, CDR2 SMNVEV (reference sequence). The CDR3 spans 12 residues. V lost 5 bases and J 4 bases, leaving 6 bases between the germline ends.